What follows are 31 T cell receptor beta chains derived from one specimen sequenced in a study of blood T cell repertoires in COVID-19. Sequenced by immunoSEQ multiplex PCR; TCRdb stores in-frame clones only, minus some. The sample lists around 220,000 clones; about 85% were seen once. What was sequenced was peripheral blood. Source of these receptors: a man younger than 40 with active or convalescent COVID-19.

The chain employs TRBV6-1 and TRBJ1-5; no reliable D call. V was shortened by 2 bases and J by 6 bases, with 11 bases between the two germline ends. CDR1 and CDR2 (germline): MNHNS, SASEGT. This CDR3 is built from 14 residues. As DNA, the CDR3 is TGTGCCAGCAGTGAAATGGCAGCGAGTCAGCCCCAGCATTTT. It specifies CASSEMAASQPQHF.

Only a few counts were recorded for this clone. This chain connects TRBV9 to TRBJ1-3; D remains ambiguous. The V and J ends lost 1 base and 0 bases respectively, with 11 bases between them. The length of the CDR3 is 16 residues. Germline CDR1 reads SGDLS; CDR2 reads YYNGEE. The CDR3 protein is CASSVSGLRSGNTIYF. CDR3 coding DNA: TGTGCCAGCAGCGTAAGCGGACTCCGCTCTGGAAACACCATATATTTT.

This chain joins TRBV4-1 and TRBJ1-2, with D perhaps matching TRBD1 (5 bases). The CDR3 has 15 residues. Germline V gene sequence: CDR1 MGHRA, CDR2 YSYEKL. V was trimmed by 2 bases and J by 10 bases, leaving 20 bases between them. CDR3 nucleotides: TGCGCCAGCAGCCAACCCTCATTGATTACAGGAGACTACACCTTC. Its translation: CASSQPSLITGDYTF.

V gene TRBV21-1 combines with J gene TRBJ2-5; no DNA check was done on the table's D call, TRBD2. TRBV21-1 is assigned pseudogene status. The CDR3 contains 18 residues. The CDR3 bases are TGTGCCAGCAGCAAATATACGGGACTAGCAGACCTCCGAGAGACCCAGTACTTC. Its protein product is CASSKYTGLADLRETQYF.

The rearrangement joins TRBV6-5 to TRBJ1-1; 7 bases line up with TRBD1. V lost 6 bases to trimming and J lost 4 bases; unmatched junction nucleotides: 8. The CDR3 length is 14 residues. CDR1 and CDR2 from the germline V gene are MNHEY and SVGAGI. The CDR3 sequence is CASRPTGPVTEAFF. The CDR3 DNA reads as TGTGCCAGCAGACCGACAGGGCCGGTCACTGAAGCTTTCTTT.

Turning to this clone: The junction differs from germline at one of its ends, possibly a read error. The V and J genes are TRBV2 and TRBJ2-3; weak D call: TRBD1 (5 bases). CDR1 and CDR2 from the germline V gene are SNHLY and FYNNEI. This CDR3 contains 12 residues. The CDR3 sequence is CASSAFTGTQYF. CDR3 in DNA: TGTGCCAGCAGTGCCTTCACAGGTACGCAGTATTTT.

The V call is TRBV7-6, the J call TRBJ1-5; tentatively, D is TRBD1 (6 bases). This CDR3 is built from 15 residues. Germline V gene lookup returns CDR1 SGHVS and CDR2 FNYEAQ. V lost 4 bases and J lost 0, with 10 bases in between. CDR3 amino acids: CASSSGQSSNQPQHF. The CDR3 nucleotides are TGTGCCAGCAGCTCCGGACAGAGTAGCAATCAGCCCCAGCATTTT.

This clone was observed once. The rearrangement joins TRBV7-6 to TRBJ2-5, with TRBD2 matching over 11 bases. J was trimmed by 5 bases and V by 1 base; bases with no gene match: 9. Germline V gene sequence: CDR1 SGHVS, CDR2 FNYEAQ. The CDR3 loop spans 17 amino acids. The CDR3 here is CASSLGVLAGVSETQYF. DNA for the CDR3: TGTGCCAGCAGCTTAGGGGTACTAGCGGGAGTTTCGGAGACCCAGTACTTC.

The J gene is TRBJ2-7, the V gene TRBV12-3 or TRBV12-4, with no clear D. This CDR3 comprises 12 residues. V was shortened by 6 bases and J by 0 bases, with 6 bases between the two germline ends. Here the CDR3 reads CASSPRSYEQYF. CDR3 in DNA: TGTGCCAGCAGCCCTCGCTCCTACGAGCAGTACTTC.

CDR3 sequence: CASSYAGPSYGYTF. The CDR3 DNA reads as TGTGCCAGCAGTTACGCAGGGCCGTCCTATGGCTACACCTTC. The V gene is TRBV6-8, the J gene TRBJ1-2, with D perhaps matching TRBD1 (5 bases). V lost 2 bases and J lost 4, with 11 bases in between. This CDR3 comprises 14 residues. CDR1 is MNHGY and CDR2 is SAAAGT in the germline V gene.

The chain links TRBV19 to TRBJ2-1; 7 nucleotides line up with TRBD2. After removal of 2 bases from V and 9 bases from J, the junction contained 10 bases not matched to a gene. Germline values: CDR1 LNHDA, CDR2 SQIVND (reference sequence). This CDR3 comprises 15 residues. The CDR3 loop reads CASSIRGLAVTEQFF. In DNA, the CDR3 is TGTGCCAGTAGTATACGAGGGCTAGCGGTGACTGAGCAGTTCTTC.

The chain links TRBV9 to TRBJ2-1; 8 bases are shared with TRBD2. V was clipped by 4 bases and J by 4 bases; unmatched bases: 10. This CDR3 has 16 amino acids. The germline V gene has CDR1 SGDLS and CDR2 YYNGEE. CDR3 DNA sequence: TGTGCCAGCAGCTCCCGAGCGAGCGGGAGATACAATGAGCAGTTCTTC. It specifies CASSSRASGRYNEQFF.

This clone was detected once. The rearrangement joins TRBV5-1 to TRBJ2-7; possibly TRBD2 for D (5 bases). V was trimmed by 0 bases and J by 3 bases, leaving 10 bases between them. In germline, CDR1 is SGHRS, CDR2 YFSETQ. The CDR3 is 14 amino acids. CDR3 coding DNA: TGCGCCAGCAGCTTGGCCGATAGCGACTACGAGCAGTACTTC. It yields the protein CASSLADSDYEQYF. Drawing the rest from reference TRBV5-1 and TRBJ2-7, the complete variable domain is KAGVTQTPRYLIKTRGQQVTLSCSPISGHRSVSWYQQTPGQGLQFLFEYFSETQRNKGNFPGRFSGRQFSNSRSEMNVSTLELGDSALYLCASSLADSDYEQYFGPGTRLTVT.

The chain links TRBV20-1 to TRBJ2-5; D is possibly TRBD2 (5 bases). V dropped 3 bases and J dropped 1 base, with 15 bases sitting between them. The CDR3 is 15 residues long. Germline CDR1 is DFQATT and CDR2 is SNEGSKA (reference sequence). CDR3 in amino acids: CSASGLAHIQETQYF. CDR3 sequence (DNA): TGCAGTGCTAGTGGTCTAGCCCATATCCAAGAGACCCAGTACTTC.

The chain employs TRBV5-4 and TRBJ2-1; D is possibly TRBD2 (5 bases). CDR1 and CDR2 (germline): SGHNT, YYREEE (reference sequence). This CDR3 region has 15 residues. Between the trimmed V and J ends, which lost 3 bases and 3 bases, there was a span of 13 bases. The CDR3 loop reads CASSSSSGIYNEQFF. CDR3 nucleotide sequence: TGTGCCAGCAGCTCGTCCAGCGGAATCTACAATGAGCAGTTCTTC.

This clone was recorded a few times. The chain couples TRBV9 to TRBJ2-3, with unresolved D. CDR3 size: 14 residues. V lost 0 bases and J 4 bases, leaving 9 bases between the germline ends. CDR1 and CDR2 (germline): SGDLS, YYNGEE. The CDR3 DNA reads as TGTGCCAGCAGCGTAGTTCCCCAGGCAGATACGCAGTATTTT. Protein product: CASSVVPQADTQYF.

The chain couples TRBV9 to TRBJ2-7; D might be TRBD2 (5 bases). This CDR3 has 12 residues. Trimming took off 0 bases at V and 6 bases at J, with 7 bases between the two ends. Germline V gene sequence: CDR1 SGDLS, CDR2 YYNGEE. The CDR3 is CASSVGGGEQYF. The CDR3 DNA reads as TGTGCCAGCAGCGTAGGAGGAGGCGAGCAGTACTTC.

V and J are TRBV28 and TRBJ2-6; D remains unclear. Trimming removed 6 bases at V and 1 base at J, with 10 bases between. CDR3 length equals 15 residues. Germline V CDR1 and CDR2: MDHEN, SYDVKM. Here the CDR3 DNA reads TGTGCCAGCAGCCCTCGGTGGTCTGGGGCCAACGTCCTGACTTTC. Translated: CASSPRWSGANVLTF.

This clone was seen more than once but under ten times. The chain couples TRBV4-3 to TRBJ2-7; D possibly corresponds to TRBD2 (5 bases). Germline loops: CDR1 LGHNA, CDR2 YSLEER. The CDR3 runs to 14 residues. Deletions cut 0 bases from V and 5 bases from J, with 11 bases between. CDR3 DNA sequence: TGCGCCAGCAGCCAAGATGTATGGGGAGACGAGCAGTACTTC. Translating it yields CASSQDVWGDEQYF.

V gene TRBV6-2 or TRBV6-3 combines with J gene TRBJ1-6; perhaps TRBD1 as D (5 bases). CDR1 and CDR2 (germline): MNHEY, SVGEGT. Trimming left V 2 bases short and J 5 bases short, with 7 bases between. This CDR3 has 14 amino acids. CDR3 sequence reads: CASSYDRNNSPLHF. DNA for the CDR3: TGTGCCAGCAGTTACGACAGAAATAATTCACCCCTCCACTTT.

This chain connects TRBV28 to TRBJ2-5; 11 nucleotides agree with TRBD2. V lost 6 bases and J lost 5; bases outside the gene matches: 8. The CDR3 is 15 residues long. Germline assignment: CDR1 MDHEN and CDR2 SYDVKM. The CDR3 spells CASRDRTSGLETQYF. The DNA of the CDR3 is TGTGCCAGCAGAGATCGGACTAGCGGGTTGGAGACCCAGTACTTC.

V usage is TRBV7-9 and J usage is TRBJ2-3; weak D call: TRBD2 (6 bases). Germline values: CDR1 SEHNR, CDR2 FQNEAQ (reference sequence). This CDR3 contains 16 residues. V gave up 1 base and J gave up 0 bases, with 11 bases separating them. In DNA, the CDR3 is TGTGCCAGCAGCTTAGTCGCGGGGTCTAGCACAGATACGCAGTATTTT. It encodes CASSLVAGSSTDTQYF.

The rearrangement links TRBV2 to TRBJ1-5, with 8 nucleotides matching TRBD1. V was pared by 7 bases and J by 4 bases, with 6 bases of the junction left unmatched. The CDR3 extends over 14 amino acids. Germline V gives CDR1 SNHLY, CDR2 FYNNEI. CDR3 in amino acids: CASKRDRINQPQHF. The DNA for the CDR3 is TGTGCCAGCAAGCGGGACAGGATTAATCAGCCCCAGCATTTT. Variable domain in full (rest from reference TRBV2 and TRBJ1-5): EPEVTQTPSHQVTQMGQEVILRCVPISNHLYFYWYRQILGQKVEFLVSFYNNEISEKSEIFDDQFSVERPDGSNFTLKIRSTKLEDSAMYFCASKRDRINQPQHFGDGTRLSIL.

V and J are TRBV28 and TRBJ2-2; 12 nucleotides agree with TRBD2. V trimming: 7 bases; J trimming: 5 bases; junction bases outside the gene matches: 11. CDR3 length: 17 amino acids. Germline values: CDR1 MDHEN, CDR2 SYDVKM. The CDR3 nucleotides read TGTGCCAGCACCACCCTAGCGGGGGGGGCTCAAACCGGGGAGCTGTTTTTT. Translated, it gives CASTTLAGGAQTGELFF.

The chain carries TRBV2 and TRBJ2-4; D may be TRBD1 (6 bases). The CDR3 length is 16 residues. The germline V and J ends were trimmed by 6 bases and 1 base, with 16 bases remaining between them. Germline CDR1 reads SNHLY; CDR2 reads FYNNEI. The CDR3 loop reads CASSGDRIGAKNIQYF. In nucleotides, the CDR3 is TGTGCCAGCAGCGGCGACAGGATAGGGGCCAAAAACATTCAGTACTTC.

The rearrangement joins TRBV2 to TRBJ1-1; D not resolved. In germline, CDR1 is SNHLY, CDR2 FYNNEI. Trimming stripped 4 bases from V and 8 bases from J, with 11 bases between. The CDR3 is 12 residues long. The CDR3 region is CASSAGVVEAFF. As DNA, the CDR3 is TGTGCCAGCAGTGCCGGGGTAGTGGAAGCTTTCTTT.

The chain links TRBV5-4 to TRBJ2-1; 10 positions agree with TRBD2. The V gene's germline CDR1 is SGHNT and CDR2 YYREEE (reference sequence). V was pared by 4 bases and J by 7 bases, with 8 bases of the junction left unmatched. The CDR3 covers 15 residues. This CDR3 is CASSGGASGSNEQFF. Written as DNA, the CDR3 is TGTGCCAGCAGCGGGGGGGCTAGCGGGAGTAATGAGCAGTTCTTC.

The CDR3 is CASSLGGTQASISGNTIYF. The CDR3 nucleotides are TGTGCCAGCAGCTTAGGGGGGACACAAGCCTCAATTTCTGGAAACACCATATATTTT. The chain uses TRBV7-2 and TRBJ1-3, with D tentatively TRBD1 (6 bases). CDR1 SGHTA and CDR2 FQGNSA come from the germline V gene. The CDR3 has 19 residues. Trimming took 1 base from V and 1 from J, leaving 20 bases between them.

This clone was counted between two and nine times. V and J are TRBV27 and TRBJ2-7; 7 bases are shared with TRBD2. Germline V gene sequence: CDR1 MNHEY, CDR2 SMNVEV (reference sequence). The CDR3 runs 13 residues. The ends lost 3 bases at V and 3 bases at J; junction bases unmatched: 2. The CDR3 coding sequence is TGTGCCAGCAGTTTCGGCGGGGGCTACGAGCAGTACTTC. This translates into CASSFGGGYEQYF.

The rearrangement uses TRBV4-3 and TRBJ1-5; perhaps TRBD1 as D (5 bases). V was trimmed by 1 base and J by 6 bases, leaving 10 bases between them. The CDR3 length is 14 residues. The germline gives CDR1 LGHNA, CDR2 YSLEER. DNA for the CDR3: TGCGCCAGCAGCCAAGGGAGGGGAGGTCAGCCCCAGCATTTT. This encodes CASSQGRGGQPQHF.

J is TRBJ2-3 and V is TRBV28; 8 nucleotides align to TRBD2. The CDR3 consists of 17 residues. The germline CDR1 and CDR2 sequences are MDHEN and SYDVKM. The V and J ends lost 5 bases and 2 bases, in that order; junction bases with no gene match: 12. The CDR3 DNA sequence: TGTGCCAGCAGTACCCCTTTGACTAGCGTTTTCACAGATACGCAGTATTTT. Translating it yields CASSTPLTSVFTDTQYF.